Presented here are 29 T cell receptor beta chains from one specimen sequenced in a study of T cells in Graves' hyperthyroidism and ophthalmopathy. The investigators amplified TCR beta CDR3 regions from RNA transcripts. The HTBI primer set served for first-round RT-PCR of the TCR CDR3. TCRdb passed the multiplex PCR reads through MiXCR, listing each CDR3 protein once. This sample has approximately 380,000 distinct CDR3 sequences, with about 19% found just once. Sequencing was carried out using blood. These TCRs come from a woman in her late teens or twenties with Graves' hyperthyroidism.

This clonotype was recorded at least ten times. V is TRBV24-1 and J is TRBJ1-1, with 8 bases lining up with TRBD1. Trimming took 4 bases from V and 11 from J; bases not matched to a gene: 8. Germline lookup yields CDR1 KGHDR and CDR2 SFDVKD. The CDR3 loop spans 13 amino acids. As DNA, the CDR3 is TGTGCCACCAGTGAGGATGGACAGGGTATGGCTTTCTTT. Its translation is CATSEDGQGMAFF.

This sequence joins TRBV11-2 and TRBJ2-7; 14 bases map to TRBD2. With 6 bases clipped from V and 6 bases from J, the junction kept 10 bases outside the gene matches. The CDR3 is made up of 16 amino acids. Germline CDR1 and CDR2: SGHAT and FQNNGV. DNA of the CDR3: TGTGCCAGCAGGTCCAGACTAGCGGGAGGGCCCTTCGAGCAGTACTTC. Its protein is CASRSRLAGGPFEQYF.

This clonotype was observed a handful of times. A much larger clone lies one base from this, so it may be a read error. The chain couples TRBV30 to TRBJ1-1; D gene ambiguous. The V and J ends lost 0 bases and 2 bases respectively, with 7 bases between them. The germline gives CDR1 GTSNPN, CDR2 SVGIG (reference sequence). The length of the CDR3 is 13 residues. The CDR3 DNA reads TGTGCCTGGAGTGTACGCAGAAACACTGAAGCTTTCTTT. Its protein product is CAWSVRRNTEAFF. The whole variable domain, filled in from reference TRBV30 and TRBJ1-1, reads SQTIHQWPATLVQPVGSPLSLECTVEGTSNPNLYWYRQAAGRGLQLLFYSVGIGQISSEVPQNLSASRPQDRQFILSSKKLLLSDSGFYLCAWSVRRNTEAFFGQGTRLTVV.

This clonotype has a count of ten or more. The rearrangement uses TRBV7-8 and TRBJ2-7; D not certain. CDR3 length equals 13 residues. Germline values: CDR1 SGHVS, CDR2 FQNEAQ. V lost 3 bases to trimming and J lost 0 bases, with 6 bases between them. The CDR3, as DNA: TGTGCCAGCAGCTTCATTAGCTCCTACGAGCAGTACTTC. Protein: CASSFISSYEQYF. The full variable domain, rest sourced from reference TRBV7-8 and TRBJ2-7, is GAGVSQSPRYKVAKRGQDVALRCDPISGHVSLFWYQQALGQGPEFLTYFQNEAQLDKSGLPSDRFFAERPEGSVSTLKIQRTQQEDSAVYLCASSFISSYEQYFGPGTRLTVT.

This clonotype has more than one count but fewer than ten. The V and J genes are TRBV6-1 and TRBJ2-4, with D possibly being TRBD1 or TRBD2 (5 bases each). This CDR3 region has 15 residues. Germline assignment: CDR1 MNHNS and CDR2 SASEGT. V was pared by 5 bases and J by 14 bases, with 25 bases between. CDR3 residues: CASSLRGGSGITKYF. CDR3 in DNA: TGTGCCAGCAGTCTAAGGGGCGGTTCGGGGATCACTAAGTACTTC.

The table lists this clonotype with many counts. The chain recombines TRBV12-3 or TRBV12-4 with TRBJ2-7, with no clear D. The CDR3 spans 11 residues. Trimming stripped 1 base from V and 7 bases from J, with 5 bases between. The CDR3 DNA follows: TGTGCCAGCAGTTTAGGGAGAGAGCAGTACTTC. This sequence encodes CASSLGREQYF.

This clonotype came up many times. The genes are TRBV11-2 and TRBJ2-7, with D perhaps matching TRBD1 or TRBD2 (5 bases each). V shed 5 bases and J shed 1 base, with 9 bases lying between them. The CDR3 length is 13 residues. Germline CDR1 reads SGHAT; CDR2 reads FQNNGV. The CDR3 DNA sequence: TGTGCCAGCAGCCGGGACCTATCCTACGAGCAGTACTTC. This translates into CASSRDLSYEQYF.

This clonotype has ten or more counts. The chain links TRBV15 to TRBJ2-7; 7 nucleotides line up with TRBD2. Germline loops: CDR1 LNHNV, CDR2 YYDKDF (reference sequence). The CDR3 contains 15 residues. V trimming: 3 bases; J trimming: 0 bases; junction bases outside the gene matches: 5. CDR3 in DNA: TGTGCCACCAGCAGGCTAGCGGCGGTCTCCTACGAGCAGTACTTC. Encoded protein: CATSRLAAVSYEQYF.

In this sample, this clonotype turned up many times. The V call is TRBV6-1, the J call TRBJ1-5; a weak D match, TRBD1 (5 bases). V dropped 4 bases and J dropped 6 bases, with 10 bases sitting between them. This CDR3 contains 13 residues. In germline, CDR1 is MNHNS, CDR2 SASEGT. The CDR3 nucleotides are TGTGCCAGCAGTGCAGGGATGCGTCAGCCCCAGCATTTT. It codes for CASSAGMRQPQHF.

This clonotype was recorded many times. The V gene is TRBV10-3, the J gene TRBJ1-5, with 7 bases aligning to TRBD1. Losses at the gene ends were 6 bases for V and 2 bases for J; bases not matched to a gene: 4. Germline V CDR1 and CDR2: ENHRY, SYGVKD. The length of the CDR3 is 14 residues. Written as DNA, the CDR3 is TGTGCCATCAGCCCACAGGGGTGCAATCAGCCCCAGCATTTT. This sequence encodes CAISPQGCNQPQHF.

As to this clonotype: A much bigger clone sits one base away, suggesting this may be a read error. The genes are TRBV7-9 and TRBJ2-7, with 9 positions matching TRBD1. The germline V gene encodes CDR1 SEHNR and CDR2 FQNEAQ (reference sequence). V was clipped by 5 bases and J by 7 bases; unmatched bases: 12. This CDR3 is built from 15 residues. DNA for the CDR3: TGTGCCAGCAGCGCCTGGACAGGGGTTGAGGAGGAGCAGTACTTC. It specifies CASSAWTGVEEEQYF.

This clonotype was counted ten times or more. The rearrangement joins TRBV15 to TRBJ2-5; D is ambiguous. V lost 0 bases to trimming and J lost 2 bases, with 13 bases between them. This CDR3 comprises 16 residues. CDR1 is LNHNV and CDR2 is YYDKDF in the germline V gene (reference sequence). The CDR3 nucleotides are TGTGCCACCAGCAGAGAGGCCCAGGCCGGGCAAGAGACCCAGTACTTC. Its translation: CATSREAQAGQETQYF.

Note on this clonotype: One base away lies a much larger clone, so this may be a sequencing read error. The gene calls are TRBV14 and TRBJ1-1, with 10 nucleotides matching TRBD1. Germline CDR1 SGHDN, CDR2 FVKESK. Trimming removed 6 bases from V and 3 bases from J; junction bases left unmatched: 7. CDR3 length equals 15 residues. CDR3 in DNA: TGTGCCAGCAGTTCCGGGACAGGGGTGGACACTGAAGCTTTCTTT. Amino acids: CASSSGTGVDTEAFF.

CDR3 in amino acids: CASSRYQGGNQPQHF. Written as DNA, the CDR3 is TGTGCCAGCAGTAGATACCAGGGGGGCAATCAGCCCCAGCATTTT. The chain uses TRBV27 and TRBJ1-5; 7 bases agree with TRBD1. Unmatched junction bases numbered 6, after V lost 5 bases and J lost 2 bases. Germline lookup yields CDR1 MNHEY and CDR2 SMNVEV (reference sequence). CDR3 length: 15 amino acids.

This clonotype was observed many times. This chain connects TRBV27 to TRBJ1-2; TRBD1 is a possible D gene (5 bases). The length of the CDR3 is 13 residues. V lost 5 bases, J lost 5 bases, and 12 bases lay in between. Germline V CDR1 and CDR2: MNHEY, SMNVEV (reference sequence). The CDR3 protein is CASSLSGAYGYTF. CDR3 bases: TGTGCCAGCAGTCTCAGCGGGGCTTATGGCTACACCTTC.

Ten or more counts support this clonotype. The chain uses TRBV6-1 and TRBJ2-4; weak D call: TRBD1 (6 bases). The germline gives CDR1 MNHNS, CDR2 SASEGT. The V gene lost 0 bases and the J gene lost 0 bases, with 12 bases spanning the gap. CDR3 size: 17 residues. The CDR3 coding sequence is TGTGCCAGCAGTGAAGCCCCCTGGGGGCTAGCCAAAAACATTCAGTACTTC. Its translation: CASSEAPWGLAKNIQYF.

In its sample, this clonotype was seen many times. The CDR3 here is CASSWRRDQPQHF. The CDR3 DNA is TGTGCCAGCAGTTGGCGAAGGGATCAGCCCCAGCATTTT. The chain links TRBV6-5 to TRBJ1-5; D is unclear. V lost 4 bases and J 5 bases, leaving 9 bases between the germline ends. In germline, CDR1 is MNHEY, CDR2 SVGAGI. This CDR3 comprises 13 residues.

This clonotype appeared once. The rearrangement uses TRBV11-2 and TRBJ2-7; D call uncertain. CDR3 length equals 15 residues. Trimming pared 0 bases from V and 2 bases from J, leaving 11 bases between. Germline assignment: CDR1 SGHAT and CDR2 FQNNGV. The CDR3 reads CASSLEWTLPYEQYF. The CDR3 DNA reads TGTGCCAGCAGCTTAGAGTGGACCCTCCCCTACGAGCAGTACTTC.

The CDR3 loop is CASRIIGRSGANVLTF. In DNA form, the CDR3 reads TGTGCCAGCAGAATAATAGGGCGCTCTGGGGCCAACGTCCTGACTTTC. The chain is built from TRBV11-2 and TRBJ2-6, with D hard to call. With 6 bases removed from V and 0 bases from J, the gap between germline ends came to 12 bases. The CDR3 extends over 16 amino acids. Germline CDR1 reads SGHAT; CDR2 reads FQNNGV.

At least ten counts were recorded for this clonotype. The chain has TRBV6-1 and TRBJ1-5, with 7 bases identical to TRBD1. The CDR3 has 13 amino acids. Germline CDR1 is MNHNS and CDR2 is SASEGT. V shed 5 bases, J shed 5 bases, and the junction held 3 bases outside the gene matches. In DNA form, the CDR3 reads TGTGCCAGCAGTACACAGGGGCATCAGCCCCAGCATTTT. Translating gives CASSTQGHQPQHF.

This clonotype showed up many times. J is TRBJ2-7 and V is TRBV13; 8 bases align to TRBD2. The CDR3 contains 16 residues. V shed 5 bases, J shed 6 bases, and the junction held 15 bases outside the gene matches. CDR1 and CDR2 from the germline V gene are PRHDT and FYEKMQ (reference sequence). The CDR3 nucleotides are TGTGCCAGCAGCCACCCTCAGCCGGGGGGGGCCTCCGAGCAGTACTTC. Translating gives CASSHPQPGGASEQYF.

This clonotype was detected ten times or more. The V gene is TRBV6-5, the J gene TRBJ2-5; D call uncertain. The CDR3 consists of 12 residues. The germline V gene has CDR1 MNHEY and CDR2 SVGAGI. The V end was cut by 4 bases, the J end by 6 bases, with 9 bases between. The CDR3 DNA is TGTGCCAGCAGTTTGGACGGAAAGACCCAGTACTTC. Translated: CASSLDGKTQYF.

This chain links TRBV19 with TRBJ2-5; 9 bases align to TRBD2. CDR3 size: 16 residues. The trim removed 5 bases at V and 1 base at J, leaving 8 bases unmatched. CDR1 and CDR2 (germline): LNHDA, SQIVND (reference sequence). The CDR3 here is CASSWRAGGFQETQYF. The CDR3 nucleotides read TGTGCCAGTAGTTGGAGAGCGGGGGGATTCCAAGAGACCCAGTACTTC.

In this sample, this clonotype turned up many times. The chain is built from TRBV20-1 and TRBJ2-7, with TRBD1 matching 8 bases. Germline V lookup: CDR1 DFQATT, CDR2 SNEGSKA (reference sequence). The V segment lost 1 base and the J segment 5 bases; nucleotides outside the gene matches: 1. CDR3 length equals 12 residues. The CDR3 loop reads CSARAGGDEQYF. The DNA for the CDR3 is TGCAGTGCTAGAGCAGGGGGCGACGAGCAGTACTTC.

This clonotype was seen many times. The rearrangement uses TRBV18 and TRBJ1-5, with D tentatively TRBD1 (6 bases). V lost 3 bases, J lost 6 bases, and 15 bases lay in between. The CDR3 has 15 residues. Per germline, CDR1 KGHSH and CDR2 LQKENI. The CDR3 protein is CASSPSRGRGQPQHF. DNA of the CDR3: TGTGCCAGCTCACCCTCTCGGGGGCGAGGTCAGCCCCAGCATTTT.

This clonotype has only a few counts. The chain joins TRBV6-1 to TRBJ2-7, with 8 positions matching TRBD2. The V segment lost 6 bases and the J segment 7 bases; nucleotides outside the gene matches: 14. Germline CDR1 MNHNS, CDR2 SASEGT. The length of the CDR3 is 15 residues. The CDR3 spells CASSTNPDGGEEQYF. The CDR3 nucleotides read TGTGCCAGCAGCACCAACCCGGACGGGGGGGAAGAGCAGTACTTC.

The V and J genes are TRBV24-1 and TRBJ1-2, with D tentatively TRBD1 (6 bases). CDR3 size: 14 residues. Germline V gives CDR1 KGHDR, CDR2 SFDVKD. V lost 3 bases, J lost 4 bases, and 11 bases lay in between. CDR3 region: CATSDRTDGYGYTF. The CDR3 DNA reads as TGTGCCACCAGTGATCGGACAGACGGCTATGGCTACACCTTC.

CDR3 region: CASRGQGSVDYGYTF. The CDR3 region has the DNA TGTGCCAGCAGGGGACAGGGTTCAGTCGACTATGGCTACACCTTC. This chain joins TRBV6-1 and TRBJ1-2, with TRBD1 identical over 9 bases. J gave up 3 bases and V 6 bases, and 8 bases lay outside the gene matches. This CDR3 has 15 amino acids. Germline V gives CDR1 MNHNS, CDR2 SASEGT.

The sample holds many counts of this clonotype. The rearrangement joins TRBV27 to TRBJ1-5, with a weak D call TRBD1 (5 bases). CDR1 is MNHEY, CDR2 SMNVEV, per germline (reference sequence). V was clipped by 3 bases and J by 2 bases, with 17 bases between them. CDR3 length: 17 amino acids. In DNA, the CDR3 is TGTGCCAGCAGTTTCGGTTTTGTCAGGGTTGGCAATCAGCCCCAGCATTTT. Protein: CASSFGFVRVGNQPQHF.